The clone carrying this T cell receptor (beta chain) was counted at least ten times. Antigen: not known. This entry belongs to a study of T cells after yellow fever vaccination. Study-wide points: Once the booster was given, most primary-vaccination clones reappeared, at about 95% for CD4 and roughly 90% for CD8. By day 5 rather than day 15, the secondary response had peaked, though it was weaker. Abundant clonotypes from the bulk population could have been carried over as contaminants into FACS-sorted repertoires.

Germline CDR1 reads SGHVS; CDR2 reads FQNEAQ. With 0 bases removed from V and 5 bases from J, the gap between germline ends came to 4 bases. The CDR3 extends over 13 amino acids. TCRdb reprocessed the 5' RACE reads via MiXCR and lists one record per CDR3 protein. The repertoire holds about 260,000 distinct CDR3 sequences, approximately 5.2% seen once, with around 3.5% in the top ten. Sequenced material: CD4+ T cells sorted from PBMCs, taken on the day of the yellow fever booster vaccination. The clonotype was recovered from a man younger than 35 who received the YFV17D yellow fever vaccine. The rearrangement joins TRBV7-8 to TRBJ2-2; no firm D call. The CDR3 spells CASSLAGTGELFF. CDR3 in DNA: TGTGCCAGCAGCTTAGCAGGGACCGGGGAGCTGTTTTTT.